This T cell receptor beta chain was identified in a study of CD8 T cells in Susac syndrome. This CDR3 is built from 13 residues. V gave up 2 bases and J gave up 4 bases, with 7 bases separating them. Germline CDR1 is SGHRS and CDR2 is YFSETQ. The RNA, 0.5 to 1 ug, was put through reverse transcription using random hexamers. TCRdb ran MiXCR on the immunoSEQ multiplex PCR reads and lists one entry per CDR3 protein. The sample records 140,000 or so distinct CDR3 sequences, approximately 93% being singletons. This TCR derives from a human donor in good health. The material sequenced was CD4+ T cells from PBMCs. The V gene is TRBV5-1, the J gene TRBJ1-5; D gene uncertain. This CDR3 is CASSFGENQPQHF. The CDR3 coding sequence is TGCGCCAGCAGCTTCGGGGAAAATCAGCCCCAGCATTTT.